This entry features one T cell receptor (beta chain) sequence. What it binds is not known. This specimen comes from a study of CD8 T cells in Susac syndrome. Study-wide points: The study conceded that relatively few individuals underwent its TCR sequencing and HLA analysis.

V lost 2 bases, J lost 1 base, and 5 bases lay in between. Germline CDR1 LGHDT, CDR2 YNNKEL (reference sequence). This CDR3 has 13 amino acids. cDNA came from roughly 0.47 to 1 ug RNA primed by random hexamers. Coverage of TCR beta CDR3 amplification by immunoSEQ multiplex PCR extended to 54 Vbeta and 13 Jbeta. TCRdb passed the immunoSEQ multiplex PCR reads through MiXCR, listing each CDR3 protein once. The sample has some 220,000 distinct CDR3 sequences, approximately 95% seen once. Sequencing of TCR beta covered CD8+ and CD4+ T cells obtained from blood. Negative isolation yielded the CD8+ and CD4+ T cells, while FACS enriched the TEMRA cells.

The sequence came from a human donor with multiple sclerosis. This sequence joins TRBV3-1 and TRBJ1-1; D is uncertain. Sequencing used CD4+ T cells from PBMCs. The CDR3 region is CASSQQTNTEAFF. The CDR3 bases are TGTGCCAGCAGCCAACAGACGAACACTGAAGCTTTCTTT.